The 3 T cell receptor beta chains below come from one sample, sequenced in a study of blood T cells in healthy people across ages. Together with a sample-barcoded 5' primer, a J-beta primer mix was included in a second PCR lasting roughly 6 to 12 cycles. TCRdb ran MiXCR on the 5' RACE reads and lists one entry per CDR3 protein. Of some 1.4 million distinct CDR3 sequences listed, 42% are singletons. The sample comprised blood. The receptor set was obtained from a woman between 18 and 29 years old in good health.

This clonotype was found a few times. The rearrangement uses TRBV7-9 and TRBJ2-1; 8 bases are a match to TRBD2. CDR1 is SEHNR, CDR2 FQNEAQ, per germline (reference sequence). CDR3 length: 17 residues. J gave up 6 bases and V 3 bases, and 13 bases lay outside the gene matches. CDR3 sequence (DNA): TGTGCCAGCAGCTTCGGGGGGGGCGGAAGCCCCCTCAATGAGCAGTTCTTC. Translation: CASSFGGGGSPLNEQFF.

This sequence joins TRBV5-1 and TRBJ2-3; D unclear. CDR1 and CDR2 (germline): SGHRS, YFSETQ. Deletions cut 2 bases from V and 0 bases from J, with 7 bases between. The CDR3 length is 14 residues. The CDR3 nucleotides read TGCGCCAGCAGCTTTATTCTTAGCACAGATACGCAGTATTTT. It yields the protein CASSFILSTDTQYF.

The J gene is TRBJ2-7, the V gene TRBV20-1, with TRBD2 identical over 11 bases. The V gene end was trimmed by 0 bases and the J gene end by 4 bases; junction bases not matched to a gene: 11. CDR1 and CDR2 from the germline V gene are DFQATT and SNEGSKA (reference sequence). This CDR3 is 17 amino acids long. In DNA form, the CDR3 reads TGCAGTGCTAGAGAACTAGCGGGAGCTACGGCCCATTACGAGCAGTACTTC. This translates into CSARELAGATAHYEQYF.